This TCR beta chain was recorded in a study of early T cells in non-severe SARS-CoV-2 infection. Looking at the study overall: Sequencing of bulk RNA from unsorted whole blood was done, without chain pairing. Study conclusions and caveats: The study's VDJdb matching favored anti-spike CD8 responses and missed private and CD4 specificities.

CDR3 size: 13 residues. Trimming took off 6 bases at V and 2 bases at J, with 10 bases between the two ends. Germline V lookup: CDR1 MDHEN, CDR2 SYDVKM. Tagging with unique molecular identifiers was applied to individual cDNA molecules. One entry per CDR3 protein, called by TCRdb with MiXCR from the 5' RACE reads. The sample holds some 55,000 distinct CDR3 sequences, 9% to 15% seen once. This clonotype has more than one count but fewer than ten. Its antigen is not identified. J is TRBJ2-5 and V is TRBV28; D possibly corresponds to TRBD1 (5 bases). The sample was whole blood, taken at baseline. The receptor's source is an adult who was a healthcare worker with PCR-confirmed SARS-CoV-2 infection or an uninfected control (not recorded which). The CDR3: CASSETAQETQYF. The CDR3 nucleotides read TGTGCCAGCAGCGAGACAGCGCAAGAGACCCAGTACTTC.